This is a list of T cell receptor beta chains from one sample in a study of T cell changes during pregnancy in multiple sclerosis. Measured with immunoSEQ multiplex PCR; TCRdb has only the in-frame clones, and not every one. The repertoire includes over 70,000 clones, about 92% of them detected once, and 2.5% to 3.5% sits in the top ten. The sequencing used peripheral blood, collected in the third trimester of pregnancy. The receptors originated from a female donor in good health, enrolled as a control in a pregnancy study. CDR3s include the opening cysteine and the closing phenylalanine or tryptophan. Each record gives: J gene, V gene, clone size, D gene, CDR3 protein, CDR3 DNA. A D gene is named only where the DNA matches it firmly. The size of a clone is reported for some rows only, either as once, few or many, or as a class for expanded clones.

>TRBJ1-5|TRBV18|-|-
CASSPPPGHSNQPQHF
TGTGCCAGCTCACCACCTCCAGGGCATAGCAATCAGCCCCAGCATTTT
>TRBJ1-1|TRBV25-1|-|-
CASSDQGRNTEAFF
TGTGCCAGCAGTGATCAGGGGCGGAACACTGAAGCTTTCTTT
>TRBJ2-3|TRBV5-4|once|TRBD1
CASSRGQESTDTQYF
TGTGCCAGCAGCCGGGGACAGGAAAGCACAGATACGCAGTATTTT
>TRBJ1-2|TRBV5-6|-|-
CASSLLTYGYTF
TGTGCCAGCAGCTTGCTGACTTATGGCTACACCTTC
>TRBJ2-1|TRBV18|-|TRBD1
CASSPRQGPHEQFF
TGTGCCAGCTCACCGAGACAGGGGCCCCATGAGCAGTTCTTC
>TRBJ2-6|TRBV27|-|TRBD1
CASSPGQGRTGANVLTF
TGTGCCAGCAGCCCGGGACAGGGGAGGACCGGGGCCAACGTCCTGACTTTC
>TRBJ1-1|TRBV27|-|TRBD1
CASTRQGAGNTEAFF
TGTGCCAGCACCCGACAGGGGGCGGGAAACACTGAAGCTTTCTTT
>TRBJ2-1|TRBV6-5|-|TRBD2
CASSYFSKRGVEQFF
TGTGCCAGCAGTTATTTTTCGAAGCGGGGAGTTGAGCAGTTCTTC
>TRBJ2-7|TRBV28|once|TRBD2
CASSPSGRGYEQYF
TGTGCCAGCAGTCCTAGCGGGAGGGGCTACGAGCAGTACTTC
>TRBJ1-2|TRBV11-2|-|-
CASSSRVYGYTF
TGTGCCAGCAGCTCCAGGGTCTATGGCTACACCTTC
>TRBJ1-5|TRBV5-1|-|TRBD1
CASSLDRGDQPQHF
TGCGCCAGCAGCCTCGACAGGGGGGATCAGCCCCAGCATTTT
>TRBJ2-6|TRBV15|-|-
CATSSWVRAGANVLTF
TGTGCCACCAGCAGTTGGGTCAGGGCCGGGGCCAACGTCCTGACTTTC
>TRBJ1-6|TRBV5-5|-|-
CASSFGIWEGSNSPLHF
TGTGCCAGCAGCTTCGGTATTTGGGAGGGGAGTAATTCACCCCTCCACTTT
>TRBJ1-5|TRBV19|-|-
CASSMGRGKNQPQHF
TGTGCCAGTAGTATGGGGAGGGGGAAAAATCAGCCCCAGCATTTT
>TRBJ1-2|TRBV20-1|-|-
CSAAGSYGYTF
TGCAGTGCCGCAGGGTCTTATGGCTACACCTTC
>TRBJ2-3|TRBV7-3|-|TRBD2
CASSPLTSGSTDTQYF
TGTGCCAGCAGCCCCTTGACTAGCGGGAGCACAGATACGCAGTATTTT
>TRBJ1-1|TRBV6-5|few|-
CASRERQVMNTEAFF
TGTGCCAGCAGAGAGAGACAGGTTATGAACACTGAAGCTTTCTTT
>TRBJ2-5|TRBV7-9|-|TRBD2
CASSSGLAGAPVWETQYF
TGTGCCAGCAGCTCGGGACTAGCGGGGGCTCCGGTATGGGAGACCCAGTACTTC
>TRBJ2-7|TRBV28|-|-
CASRGGGSSYEQYF
TGTGCCAGCAGAGGGGGAGGGAGCTCCTACGAGCAGTACTTC
>TRBJ1-1|TRBV7-9|-|-
CASSLAQGSAEAFF
TGTGCCAGCAGCTTAGCCCAGGGGAGCGCTGAAGCTTTCTTT
>TRBJ1-5|TRBV19|once|-
CASSIGRVNQPQHF
TGTGCCAGTAGTATCGGCAGGGTCAATCAGCCCCAGCATTTT
>TRBJ1-4|TRBV7-6|-|TRBD1
CASSPRQGDEKLFF
TGTGCCAGCAGCCCCCGACAGGGTGATGAAAAACTGTTTTTT
>TRBJ2-2|TRBV5-8|few|TRBD1
CASSLARTGGIGELFF
TGTGCCAGCAGCTTGGCCCGAACAGGGGGAATCGGGGAGCTGTTTTTT
>TRBJ1-4|TRBV19|-|-
CASKRAGNEKLFF
TGTGCCAGTAAGCGGGCAGGGAATGAAAAACTGTTTTTT
>TRBJ1-2|TRBV11-2|-|TRBD1
CASSLGGGPDYGYTF
TGTGCCAGCAGCTTAGGAGGGGGCCCGGACTATGGCTACACCTTC
>TRBJ2-1|TRBV6-5|-|TRBD2
CASSYSGLAGKQFF
TGTGCCAGCAGTTACTCGGGACTAGCGGGCAAGCAGTTCTTC
>TRBJ2-3|TRBV6-4|once|-
CASSDSLTTSTDTQYF
TGTGCCAGCAGTGACTCGCTAACTACTAGCACAGATACGCAGTATTTT
>TRBJ2-2|TRBV18|-|-
CASSPPLENTGELFF
TGTGCCAGCTCACCACCGTTAGAGAACACCGGGGAGCTGTTTTTT
>TRBJ2-2|TRBV6-1|-|TRBD1
CASRRTGGNTGELFF
TGTGCCAGCAGACGGACAGGGGGCAACACCGGGGAGCTGTTTTTT
>TRBJ2-7|TRBV4-1|-|-
CASSQLSGEDEQYF
TGCGCCAGCAGCCAATTATCCGGGGAGGACGAGCAGTACTTC
>TRBJ2-5|TRBV6-1|once|TRBD2
CASSEGPFGLAGEETQYF
TGTGCCAGCAGTGAAGGCCCGTTCGGGCTAGCGGGAGAAGAGACCCAGTACTTC